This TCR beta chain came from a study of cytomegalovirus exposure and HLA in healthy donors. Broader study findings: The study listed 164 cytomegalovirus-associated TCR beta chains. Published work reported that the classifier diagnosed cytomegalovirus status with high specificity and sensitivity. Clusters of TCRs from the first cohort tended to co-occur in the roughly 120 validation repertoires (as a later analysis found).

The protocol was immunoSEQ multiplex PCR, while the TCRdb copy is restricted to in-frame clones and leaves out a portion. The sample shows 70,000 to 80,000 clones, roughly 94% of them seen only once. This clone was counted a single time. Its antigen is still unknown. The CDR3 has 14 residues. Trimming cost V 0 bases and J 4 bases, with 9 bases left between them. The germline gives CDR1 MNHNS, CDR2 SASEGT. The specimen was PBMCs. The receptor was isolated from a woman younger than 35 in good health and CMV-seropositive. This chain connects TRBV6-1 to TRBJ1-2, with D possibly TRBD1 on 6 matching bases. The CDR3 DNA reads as TGTGCCAGCAGTGAAGCGAGACAGGTCTATGGCTACACCTTC. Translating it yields CASSEARQVYGYTF.